Shown below are 10 T cell receptor beta chains from a single sample sequenced in a study of T cells in Graves' hyperthyroidism and ophthalmopathy. Template material for amplifying TCR beta CDR3 regions consisted of RNA transcripts. First-round RT-PCR with HTBI primers amplified the TCR CDR3 region. Via MiXCR, TCRdb re-called the multiplex PCR reads, giving one row per CDR3 protein. The sample holds about 590,000 distinct CDR3 sequences, 13% to 15% seen once. Sequencing was performed on blood. All receptors derive from a woman aged 18-29 years with Graves' ophthalmopathy.

This clonotype was observed at least ten times. The chain combines TRBV30 with TRBJ2-2; D not certain. V gave up 0 bases and J gave up 5 bases, with 4 bases separating them. The CDR3 is 12 amino acids. CDR1 and CDR2 from the germline V gene are GTSNPN and SVGIG (reference sequence). The CDR3 reads CAWSVRTGELFF. In nucleotides, the CDR3 is TGTGCCTGGAGTGTACGAACCGGGGAGCTGTTTTTT.

Ten or more counts support this clonotype. The chain employs TRBV19 and TRBJ1-6; D is unclear. Germline V gene sequence: CDR1 LNHDA, CDR2 SQIVND (reference sequence). V lost 5 bases and J lost 5, with 7 bases in between. This CDR3 has 13 residues. The CDR3 DNA is TGTGCCAGTAGTTTGGGGAATAATTCACCCCTCCACTTT. It encodes CASSLGNNSPLHF.

This clonotype was detected ten times or more. The chain joins TRBV20-1 to TRBJ2-2; maybe TRBD2 (6 bases). The germline gives CDR1 DFQATT, CDR2 SNEGSKA (reference sequence). The CDR3 covers 13 residues. Trimming took off 3 bases at V and 6 bases at J, with 11 bases between the two ends. CDR3 in DNA: TGCAGTGCTAGCGGGAGTAGGGCCGGGGAGCTGTTTTTT. Translated, it gives CSASGSRAGELFF.

This clonotype turned up a few times. This CDR3 is CASSYSKVAYDETQYF. In DNA form, the CDR3 reads TGTGCCAGCAGTTACTCGAAAGTAGCGTACGATGAGACCCAGTACTTC. J is TRBJ2-5 and V is TRBV6-5, with TRBD2 as a possible D gene (5 bases). This CDR3 has 16 amino acids. Looked up from germline, CDR1 is MNHEY and CDR2 is SVGAGI. V was trimmed by 0 bases and J by 5 bases, leaving 16 bases between them.

This clonotype was observed at least ten times. This chain links TRBV12-3 or TRBV12-4 with TRBJ1-6, with D perhaps matching TRBD1 (6 bases). V was pared by 6 bases and J by 8 bases, with 17 bases between. The CDR3 is 15 amino acids. The CDR3 DNA reads as TGTGCCAGCAGCCCGAGGGAAGGGGGATATTCACCCCTCCACTTT. Its protein is CASSPREGGYSPLHF.

This chain links TRBV9 with TRBJ2-1, with TRBD2 matching over 9 bases. The germline V gene encodes CDR1 SGDLS and CDR2 YYNGEE. J lost 5 bases, V lost 6 bases, and 9 bases had no gene match. This CDR3 contains 15 residues. The DNA of the CDR3 is TGTGCCAGCACCCCTAGCGGGACTAGCAACAATGAGCAGTTCTTC. This translates into CASTPSGTSNNEQFF.

In its sample, this clonotype was seen a few times. This rearrangement joins TRBV28 to TRBJ1-5; D is ambiguous. The CDR3 runs 14 residues. Germline CDR1 MDHEN, CDR2 SYDVKM. V was trimmed by 6 bases and J by 2 bases, leaving 11 bases between them. CDR3 in amino acids: CASSTDAGNQPQHF. DNA of the CDR3: TGTGCCAGCAGCACGGACGCGGGCAATCAGCCCCAGCATTTT.

The chain combines TRBV3-1 with TRBJ2-6; D remains unclear. The ends were cut back, 3 bases at V and 0 bases at J, with 15 bases in the middle. This CDR3 is 18 amino acids long. In germline, CDR1 is LGHDT, CDR2 YNNKEL (reference sequence). The CDR3 DNA follows: TGTGCCAGCAGCCACTCGCAAAACCGTGTCTCTGGGGCCAACGTCCTGACTTTC. It specifies CASSHSQNRVSGANVLTF.

In its sample, this clonotype was seen many times. The chain employs TRBV7-8 and TRBJ2-7; 7 bases match TRBD1. V was clipped by 3 bases and J by 2 bases; unmatched bases: 4. This CDR3 region has 14 residues. CDR1 and CDR2 (germline): SGHVS, FQNEAQ. The CDR3 DNA follows: TGTGCCAGCAGCTTGCTGGGACAGCCCTACGAGCAGTACTTC. Translation gives CASSLLGQPYEQYF.

This chain uses TRBV20-1 with TRBJ2-7; D may be TRBD2 (6 bases). The CDR3 spans 13 residues. Germline V gene data show CDR1 as DFQATT and CDR2 as SNEGSKA (reference sequence). The ends were cut back, 3 bases at V and 2 bases at J, with 11 bases in the middle. The CDR3 nucleotides read TGCAGTGCTAGGGAGGGGACCCCCTACGAGCAGTACTTC. It translates to CSAREGTPYEQYF.